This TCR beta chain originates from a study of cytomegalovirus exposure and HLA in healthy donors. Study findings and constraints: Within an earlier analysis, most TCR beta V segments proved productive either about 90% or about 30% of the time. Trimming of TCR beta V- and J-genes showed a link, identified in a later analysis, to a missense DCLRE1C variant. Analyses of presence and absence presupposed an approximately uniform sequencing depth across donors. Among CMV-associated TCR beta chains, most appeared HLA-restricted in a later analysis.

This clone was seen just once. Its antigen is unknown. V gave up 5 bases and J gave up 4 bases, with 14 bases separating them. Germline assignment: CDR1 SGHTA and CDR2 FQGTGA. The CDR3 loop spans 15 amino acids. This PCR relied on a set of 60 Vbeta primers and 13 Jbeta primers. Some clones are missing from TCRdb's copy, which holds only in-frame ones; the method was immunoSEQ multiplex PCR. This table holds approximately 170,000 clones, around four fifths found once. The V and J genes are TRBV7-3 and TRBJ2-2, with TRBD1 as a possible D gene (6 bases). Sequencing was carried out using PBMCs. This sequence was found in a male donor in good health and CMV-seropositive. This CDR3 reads CASSPEGVSTGELFF. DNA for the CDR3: TGTGCCAGCAGCCCCGAGGGGGTCAGCACCGGGGAGCTGTTTTTT. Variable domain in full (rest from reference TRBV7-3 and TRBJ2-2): GAGVSQTPSNKVTEKGKYVELRCDPISGHTALYWYRQSLGQGPEFLIYFQGTGAADDSGLPNDRFFAVRPEGSVSTLKIQRTERGDSAVYLCASSPEGVSTGELFFGEGSRLTVL.